The present T cell receptor (beta chain) was sequenced within a study of regulatory T cells in long-lasting Graves disease. The time point: newly diagnosed GD, antithyroid drugs for less than 3 months. Generation of the TCR library employed RNA extracted from PBMCs. Building the TCR beta libraries relied on iRepertoire HTBI primers, and CDR3 regions underwent Arm-PCR. One entry per CDR3 protein, called by TCRdb with MiXCR from the multiplex PCR reads. The sample holds around 470,000 distinct CDR3 sequences, 12% to 15% seen once. These data are also associated with another study on T cells in Graves' hyperthyroidism and ophthalmopathy. That work contributes: The blood repertoire included most of the expanded thyroid clonotypes above 0.001.

Sequencing was performed on peripheral blood mononuclear cells (PBMCs), taken at new diagnosis, from a patient treated with antithyroid drugs. The TCR sequence derives from a woman between 50 and 59 years old with Graves disease.

The CDR3 DNA sequence: TGTGCCAGCAGCCAAGTGTTCAAGTTTTTCTCCGGGGGACTTGATGAAAAACTGTTTTTT. Its protein product is CASSQVFKFFSGGLDEKLFF. The chain combines TRBV3-1 with TRBJ1-4, with D maybe TRBD1 (5 bases). This CDR3 is built from 20 residues. Germline CDR1 and CDR2: LGHDT and YNNKEL (reference sequence). The germline V and J ends were trimmed by 1 base and 6 bases, with 27 bases remaining between them.